This TCR beta chain was observed in a study of blood T cells in healthy people across ages. General study points: A roughly linear age-dependent decrease characterized TCR beta diversity per million T cells.

It was approximately 10 milliliters of peripheral blood that were drawn from each donor. Remarks on this clonotype: Its specificity is unknown.

Primed by a sample-barcoded 5' primer and a J-beta primer mix, a second PCR proceeded for about 6 to 11 cycles. TCRdb independently ran MiXCR on the 5' RACE reads; one entry per CDR3 protein. Altogether 1.2 million to 1.5 million distinct CDR3 sequences are present, approximately 38% being singletons, with the ten largest covering under 8%. The CDR3 sequence is 14 residues long. Germline V gene sequence: CDR1 SGHVS, CDR2 FNYEAQ. The germline V and J ends were trimmed by 1 base and 4 bases, with 10 bases remaining between them. The sequence was obtained from a woman aged 18 to 35 in good health. The gene calls are TRBV7-6 and TRBJ2-5; D remains unclear. Input material: blood. The CDR3 reads CASSLDPTRETQYF. The DNA of the CDR3 is TGTGCCAGCAGCTTAGACCCCACCCGAGAGACCCAGTACTTC.